A selection of T cell receptor beta chains follows, all from one sample in a study of blood T cell repertoires in COVID-19. The assay was immunoSEQ multiplex PCR, and TCRdb's table has in-frame clones only and misses some. Of approximately 92,000 clones in the sample, over 70% were seen once. Sequencing was done on a sample of peripheral blood. The source is a man in his fifties or sixties who had recovered from COVID-19. The CDR3 runs from the conserved cysteine through the conserved F or W. D genes are given only for firm matches. Clone size is given for some rows only: seen once, a few or many times, or a class if the clone is expanded.

d_gene | j_gene | len | abundance | v_gene | CDR3nt | CDR3aa
. | TRBJ1-5 | 15 | . | TRBV3-1/TRBV3-2 | TGTGCCAGCAGCCTAACAGGGAATAACAATCAGCCCCAGCATTTT | CASSLTGNNNQPQHF
TRBD2 | TRBJ2-3 | 16 | . | TRBV6-4 | TGTGCCAGCAGTGACTCGGTCGGGGGGGCCGCAGATACGCAGTATTTT | CASSDSVGGAADTQYF
. | TRBJ2-3 | 18 | . | TRBV9 | TGTGCCAGCAGCACACGGGGGGGTCCGGGACAGCACACAGATACGCAGTATTTT | CASSTRGGPGQHTDTQYF
. | TRBJ1-1 | 16 | . | TRBV27 | TGTGCCAGCACTCCCCCCGATCCGGCAGGGAACACTGAAGCTTTCTTT | CASTPPDPAGNTEAFF
TRBD1 | TRBJ2-3 | 15 | . | TRBV28 | TGTGCCAGCAGCCCAATAGGGGGCGGCACAGATACGCAGTATTTT | CASSPIGGGTDTQYF
TRBD2 | TRBJ2-7 | 15 | . | TRBV5-4 | TGTGCCAGCAGCCCGTGGACTAGCGGGGTTGGTGAGCAGTACTTC | CASSPWTSGVGEQYF
. | TRBJ2-7 | 16 | many | TRBV3-1/TRBV3-2 | TGTGCCAGCAGCCAAGAGTTACCTAGCTACCCGCGCGAGCAGTACTTC | CASSQELPSYPREQYF
. | TRBJ2-7 | 12 | few | TRBV29-1 | TGCAGCGTTGAGAGTATGTCCTACGAGCAGTACTTC | CSVESMSYEQYF
. | TRBJ1-4 | 15 | . | TRBV4-1 | TGCGCCAGCAGCCGGCAGGACAACTCTAATGAAAAACTGTTTTTT | CASSRQDNSNEKLFF
. | TRBJ2-7 | 16 | . | TRBV18 | TGTGCCAGCTCACCACCCGCTTCTCGGATCCCAGGCGAGCAGTACTTC | CASSPPASRIPGEQYF